This T cell receptor (beta chain) was observed in a study of CD8 T cells in Susac syndrome. Overall study: The sequenced Susac syndrome patients comprised 5 or 6 with active disease and fewer than ten in remission. Patients with Susac syndrome were therapy-naive, on corticosteroids, or on intravenous immunoglobulin alone at the time that blood was drawn. Overall study results and limits: The Susac syndrome CD4+ T cell repertoires displayed no clonal expansion.

It was with random hexamers that roughly 0.5 to 1 ug RNA was reverse transcribed. An immunoSEQ multiplex PCR amplified TCR beta CDR3 over 54 Vbeta and 13 Jbeta. Using its own MiXCR run on the immunoSEQ multiplex PCR reads, TCRdb lists one record per CDR3 protein. The table records approximately 210,000 distinct CDR3 sequences, approximately 94% of them present only once. V was pared by 4 bases and J by 7 bases, with 15 bases of the junction left unmatched. In germline, CDR1 is KGHDR, CDR2 SFDVKD. This CDR3 has 18 amino acids. With respect to this clonotype: Its antigen is as yet unknown.

The J gene is TRBJ2-1, the V gene TRBV24-1; 10 nucleotides agree with TRBD1. The TCR originated in a human donor with Susac syndrome. Sequencing used CD4+ T cells from PBMCs. DNA of the CDR3: TGTGCCACCAGTGAACCCTCCGCCGGGACAGGGGCGTTTAATGAGCAGTTCTTC. It codes for CATSEPSAGTGAFNEQFF.